This TCR beta chain is drawn from a study of OX40 agonist ivuxolimab in advanced cancers. Study summary: Patient treatment consisted of intravenous ivuxolimab administration every 2 weeks at 0.01 to 10 mg/kg.

Germline-derived CDR1 and CDR2 are MNHEY and SVGAGI. This CDR3 has 16 amino acids. V was clipped by 3 bases and J by 4 bases; unmatched bases: 9. TCRdb keeps only in-frame clones here, not all; method: immunoSEQ multiplex PCR. The sample has about 46,000 clones, approximately 90% seen once; the top ten hold about 10%. This sequence originates from an adult with an advanced solid tumor such as melanoma, head and neck, liver or kidney cancer. The source was CD4+ or CD8+ T cells sorted from blood, collected in a trial of the OX40 agonist ivuxolimab. The chain uses TRBV6-5 and TRBJ2-7, with 10 positions matching TRBD2. CDR3 sequence reads: CASSYRSSGSPYEQYF. CDR3 nucleotide sequence: TGTGCCAGCAGTTATAGATCTAGCGGGAGTCCATACGAGCAGTACTTC.